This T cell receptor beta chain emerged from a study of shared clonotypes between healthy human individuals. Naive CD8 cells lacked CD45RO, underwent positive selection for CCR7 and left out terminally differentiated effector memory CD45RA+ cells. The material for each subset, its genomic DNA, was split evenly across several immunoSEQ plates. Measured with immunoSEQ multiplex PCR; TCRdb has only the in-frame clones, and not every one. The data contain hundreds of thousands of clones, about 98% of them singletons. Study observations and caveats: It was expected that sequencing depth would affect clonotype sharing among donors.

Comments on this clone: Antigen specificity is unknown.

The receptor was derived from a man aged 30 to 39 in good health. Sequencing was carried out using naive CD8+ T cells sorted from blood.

The DNA of the CDR3 is TGTGCCAGCTCTCCCCGGCGGGAGGTCCTAGCCAAAAACATTCAGTACTTC. Translating it yields CASSPRREVLAKNIQYF. The V and J genes are TRBV18 and TRBJ2-4; 8 bases agree with TRBD2. CDR3 length equals 17 residues. The V gene end was trimmed by 6 bases and the J gene end by 0 bases; junction bases not matched to a gene: 10. Looked up from germline, CDR1 is KGHSH and CDR2 is LQKENI.